This paragraph reports one T cell receptor beta chain. Its antigen is still unknown. Vbeta (60) and Jbeta (13) primers were used in the PCR. In the original analysis: A follow-up analysis tallied around 76 million unique TCR beta chains, approximately 10 million shared. Clones were read by immunoSEQ multiplex PCR, and TCRdb kept only the in-frame ones, dropping some. V, J and clone size are those of that table, while D and trimming were read from the DNA. The repertoire has about 130,000 clones, roughly 80% of them found once; the top ten carry around 20%. This sample stems from a study of cytomegalovirus exposure and HLA in healthy donors. Across the whole study: Most genotyped donors, over 70% of 300 to 400, had Caucasian-associated genetic ancestry.

Findings of the study overall: Per a later analysis, roughly 17,000 TCR beta sequences showed association with HLA alleles at 0.05 false discovery rate.

V dropped 6 bases and J dropped 0 bases, with 9 bases sitting between them. From germline, CDR1 is MGHDK and CDR2 SYGVNS. This CDR3 comprises 14 residues. This receptor was taken from a man aged 18 to 29 in good health and CMV-seropositive. The J gene is TRBJ1-3, the V gene TRBV25-1; no definite D call. Sample: PBMCs. CDR3 nucleotide sequence: TGTGCCAGCAGCGGGATGAGCTCTGGAAACACCATATATTTT. Its protein is CASSGMSSGNTIYF.